One TCR beta chain is described in this entry. This clonotype was seen ten or more times. Its binding antigen is unknown. No base-level quality is on record; no much larger clone is a single base apart. This sample is drawn from a study of T cells in Graves' hyperthyroidism and ophthalmopathy (dated by TCRdb to the late 2010s). General notes on the study: Peripheral blood samples were taken at the time of initial diagnosis, prior to any treatment. Following sampling, methimazole starting at 30 mg daily was given to hyperthyroidism patients, and high-dose intravenous methylprednisolone was given to ophthalmopathy patients. TCR V-J signatures able to tell the groups apart were searched for in a discovery cohort of 95 to 100 patients, of whom 40 to 45 had Graves' ophthalmopathy and 57 had stable Graves' hyperthyroidism. According to the paper, TCR Vbeta CDR3 sequencing was carried out on roughly 130 peripheral blood samples, which came from approximately 43 ophthalmopathy, roughly 75 hyperthyroidism and roughly 17 progressor patients. Prospective prediction of ophthalmopathy was tested in an independent validation cohort of about 19 hyperthyroidism patients and 17 patients who later progressed to ophthalmopathy. For training and testing, the 100 or so patients in the discovery cohort were randomly divided in a 7:3 ratio. In addition, the study compared T-cell repertoires in thyroid tissue and in blood from roughly six Graves' hyperthyroidism patients. Results the study describes overall, beyond this receptor: No statistical method was used to set the sample size in advance, and investigators knew the group allocation. In validation, the model predicted progression to ophthalmopathy with around 71% sensitivity and over 72% specificity, a median of about six months before onset. Most expanded thyroid clonotypes (frequency above 0.001) were also detected in blood, suggesting blood repertoires may reflect thyroid immune responses. Ophthalmopathy was separated from stable hyperthyroidism by a 13 V-J signature model, with just over 85% sensitivity and just over 81% specificity obtained in cross-validation and 80%/75% obtained in testing.

In the ophthalmopathy patients, disease was moderately to severely active, with a Clinical Activity Score of 3 or more, a NOSPECS grade of 4 or more, and a duration of less than 3 months. The study excluded patients with uncontrolled infections, other autoimmune diseases, pregnancy or lactation. Clinical symptoms, serum thyroxine and TRAb, thyroid ultrasound, and orbital computed tomography formed the basis for the diagnoses. PBMCs were isolated from about 10 ml of fresh peripheral blood by Ficoll-Paque density gradient centrifugation. Total RNA was extracted with Trizol reagent, and quality was checked on an Agilent 2100 Bioanalyzer. TCR beta CDR3 regions were amplified from RNA transcripts. A first-round RT-PCR of the TCR CDR3 used the HTBI primer set with the Qiagen OneStep RT-PCR kit. Libraries were constructed in a second round of multiplex PCR, after which size selection and purification were carried out. Libraries were sequenced paired-end with 100 bp reads on an Illumina HiSeq2000. In the authors' own workflow: SOAPnuke was used to process the raw data, with reads discarded if the reads contained adapters or uncalled bases, had a mean Phred below 15, or lacked an exact constant-primer or identifier match. COPE v1.2.5 was used to merge high-quality paired reads, and clonotypes were defined as unique nucleotide sequences. MiTCR v1.1 was used to align clonotypes to the IMGT TRBV, TRBD and TRBJ reference segments. Analysis was restricted to V-J combinations with a frequency above 0.0001, which covered just over 98% of repertoires. A TCS score was defined as the ratio between F50 (clonal expansion) and ExV (chaos), using BLOSUM62-based TCRdist between CDR3 peptides within each V-J. Welch's t-statistics and random forest reduced roughly 530 V-J features to 10 to 15, which were used in a naive Bayes classifier (R e1071). TCRdb handled the public reads itself, with Q25 trimming in fastp and clone calling in MiXCR, and kept productive beta chains. Identical CDR3 protein sequences are pooled into one entry, listed with their most common genes and DNA. In this record, the V and J calls reflect TCRdb's handling and not the investigators' own analysis. The sample includes 550,000 to 600,000 distinct CDR3 sequences, with over 12% observed a single time. More than 6% of the sample comes from the top ten.

Per the germline V gene, MNHNS is the CDR1 and SASEGT is the CDR2. Clipping removes 6 bases from V and 4 bases from J, with 12 as the unmatched junction base count. The CDR3 has 15 amino acids, counting the end cysteine and phenylalanine. Of the read, only the CDR3 DNA is kept; its 45 bases are in frame from base 1. This chain joins TRBV6-1 to TRBJ2-7; 7 bases in between match TRBD1. The sample taken for sequencing was blood. The receptor's source is a woman aged 18-29 years with Graves' ophthalmopathy. CDR3 reads: CASSPGQAAVYEQYF. The sequence in DNA is TGTGCCAGCAGCCCCGGACAGGCGGCGGTATACGAGCAGTACTTC.